This T cell receptor beta chain was profiled in a study of Tregs in tolerant kidney transplant recipients. The ends were cut back, 3 bases at V and 4 bases at J, with 2 bases in the middle. This CDR3 is 11 amino acids long. Germline loops: CDR1 SGHRS, CDR2 YFSETQ. Sequencing was performed with immunoSEQ multiplex PCR; in TCRdb, only in-frame clones are kept and a portion is missing. The data show about 66,000 clones, over 85% seen once. The rearrangement links TRBV5-1 to TRBJ2-1; no definite D call. The receptor's source is a human donor who received a combined kidney and bone marrow transplant. The sample consisted of CD8+ T cells from blood, taken before the transplant. CDR3 sequence (DNA): TGCGCCAGCAGCTCTTACAATGAGCAGTTCTTC. Translating gives CASSSYNEQFF.